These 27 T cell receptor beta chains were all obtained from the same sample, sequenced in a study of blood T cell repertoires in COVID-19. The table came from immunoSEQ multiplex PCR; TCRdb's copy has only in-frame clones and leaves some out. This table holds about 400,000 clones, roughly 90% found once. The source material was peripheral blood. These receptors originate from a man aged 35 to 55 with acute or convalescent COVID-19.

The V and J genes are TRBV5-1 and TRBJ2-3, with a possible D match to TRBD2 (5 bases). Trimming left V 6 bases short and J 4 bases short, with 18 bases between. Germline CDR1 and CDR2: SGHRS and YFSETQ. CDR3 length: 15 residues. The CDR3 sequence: CASTLASTGADTQYF. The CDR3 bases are TGCGCCAGCACCCTTGCCAGTACCGGGGCAGATACGCAGTATTTT.

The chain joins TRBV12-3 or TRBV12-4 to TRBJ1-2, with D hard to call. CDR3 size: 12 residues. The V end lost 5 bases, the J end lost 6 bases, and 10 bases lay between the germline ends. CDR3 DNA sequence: TGTGCCAGCAGTCCAACCCCGGATGGCTACACCTTC. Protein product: CASSPTPDGYTF.

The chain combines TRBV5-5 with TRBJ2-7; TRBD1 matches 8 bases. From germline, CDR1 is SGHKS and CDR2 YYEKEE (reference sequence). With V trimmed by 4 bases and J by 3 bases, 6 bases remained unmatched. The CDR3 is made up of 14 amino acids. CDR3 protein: CASSPGTGVYEQYF. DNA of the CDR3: TGTGCCAGCAGCCCCGGGACAGGAGTCTACGAGCAGTACTTC.

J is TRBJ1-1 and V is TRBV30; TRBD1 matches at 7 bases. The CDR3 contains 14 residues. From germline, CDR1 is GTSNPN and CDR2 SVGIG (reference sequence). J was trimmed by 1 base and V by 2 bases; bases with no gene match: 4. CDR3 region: CAWSLTGANTEAFF. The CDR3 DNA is TGTGCCTGGAGTCTAACAGGGGCGAACACTGAAGCTTTCTTT. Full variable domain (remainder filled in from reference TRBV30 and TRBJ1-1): SQTIHQWPATLVQPVGSPLSLECTVEGTSNPNLYWYRQAAGRGLQLLFYSVGIGQISSEVPQNLSASRPQDRQFILSSKKLLLSDSGFYLCAWSLTGANTEAFFGQGTRLTVV.

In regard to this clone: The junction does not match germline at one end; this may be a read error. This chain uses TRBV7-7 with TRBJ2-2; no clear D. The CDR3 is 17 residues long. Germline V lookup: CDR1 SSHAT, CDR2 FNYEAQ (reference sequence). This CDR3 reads CASSLVPLESNTGELFF. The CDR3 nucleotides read TGTGCTAGCAGCTTGGTTCCCCTGGAGAGTAACACCGGGGAGCTGTTTTTT.

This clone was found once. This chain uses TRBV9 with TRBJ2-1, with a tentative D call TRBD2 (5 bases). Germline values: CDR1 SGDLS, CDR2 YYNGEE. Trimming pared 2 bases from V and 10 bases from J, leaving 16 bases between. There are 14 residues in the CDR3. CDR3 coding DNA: TGTGCCAGCAGCGTGGGTGGCCGGGAATGGGAGCAGTTCTTC. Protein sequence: CASSVGGREWEQFF. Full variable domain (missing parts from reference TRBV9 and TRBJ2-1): DSGVTQTPKHLITATGQRVTLRCSPRSGDLSVYWYQQSLDQGLQFLIQYYNGEERAKGNILERFSAQQFPDLHSELNLSSLELGDSALYFCASSVGGREWEQFFGPGTRLTVL.

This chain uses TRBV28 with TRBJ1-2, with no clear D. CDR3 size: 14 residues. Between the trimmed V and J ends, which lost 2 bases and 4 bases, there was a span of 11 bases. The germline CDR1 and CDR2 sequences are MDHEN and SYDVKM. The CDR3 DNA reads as TGTGCCAGCAGTTTAAACTCACGTACCTATGGCTACACCTTC. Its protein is CASSLNSRTYGYTF.

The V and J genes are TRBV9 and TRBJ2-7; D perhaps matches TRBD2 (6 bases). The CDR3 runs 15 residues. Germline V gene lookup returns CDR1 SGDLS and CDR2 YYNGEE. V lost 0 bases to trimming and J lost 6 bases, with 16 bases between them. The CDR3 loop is CASSVATAGGSEQYF. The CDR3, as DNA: TGTGCCAGCAGCGTAGCTACGGCCGGGGGAAGCGAGCAGTACTTC.

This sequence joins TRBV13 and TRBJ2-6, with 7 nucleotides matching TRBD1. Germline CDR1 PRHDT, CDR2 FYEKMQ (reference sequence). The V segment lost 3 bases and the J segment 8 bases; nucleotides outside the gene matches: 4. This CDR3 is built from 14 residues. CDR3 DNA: TGTGCCAGCAGCTTTCGGACAGGTACCAACGTCCTGACTTTC. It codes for CASSFRTGTNVLTF.

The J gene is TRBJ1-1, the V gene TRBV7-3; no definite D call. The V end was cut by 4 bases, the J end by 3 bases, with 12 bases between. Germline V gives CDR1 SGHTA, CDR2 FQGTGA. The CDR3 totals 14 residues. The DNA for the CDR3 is TGTGCCAGCAGCTACCAGGTGGGAGACACTGAAGCTTTCTTT. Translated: CASSYQVGDTEAFF.

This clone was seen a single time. Here the CDR3 reads CASSENLWTAGGYTF. CDR3 coding DNA: TGTGCCAGCAGCGAAAACCTATGGACAGCAGGGGGCTACACCTTC. V is TRBV9 and J is TRBJ1-2; D is perhaps TRBD1 (6 bases). The CDR3 runs 15 residues. Deletions cut 3 bases from V and 8 bases from J, with 20 bases between. In germline, CDR1 is SGDLS, CDR2 YYNGEE.

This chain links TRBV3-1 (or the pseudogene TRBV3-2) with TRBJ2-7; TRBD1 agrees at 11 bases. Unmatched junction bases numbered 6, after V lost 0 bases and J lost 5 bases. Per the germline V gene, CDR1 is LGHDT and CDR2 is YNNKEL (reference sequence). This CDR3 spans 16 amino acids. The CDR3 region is CASSQDFGQGADEQYF. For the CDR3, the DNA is TGTGCCAGCAGCCAAGATTTTGGACAGGGGGCCGACGAGCAGTACTTC.

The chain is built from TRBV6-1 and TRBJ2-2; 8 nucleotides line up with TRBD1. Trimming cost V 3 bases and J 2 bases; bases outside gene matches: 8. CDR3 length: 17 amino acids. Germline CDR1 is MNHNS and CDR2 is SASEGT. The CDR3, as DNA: TGTGCCAGCAGTGATAATTGGGGGACAGGAAACACCGGGGAGCTGTTTTTT. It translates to CASSDNWGTGNTGELFF.

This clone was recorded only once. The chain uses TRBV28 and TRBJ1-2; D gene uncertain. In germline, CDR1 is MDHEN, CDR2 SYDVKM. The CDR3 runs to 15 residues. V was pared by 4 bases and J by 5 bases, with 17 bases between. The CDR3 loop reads CASSSTLTANYGYTF. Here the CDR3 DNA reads TGTGCCAGCAGTTCGACCCTCACAGCAAATTATGGCTACACCTTC.

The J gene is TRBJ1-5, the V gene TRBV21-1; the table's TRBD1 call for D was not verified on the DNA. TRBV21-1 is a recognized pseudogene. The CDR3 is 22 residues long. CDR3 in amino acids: CASSPSDRGHVFPSPLAQPQHF. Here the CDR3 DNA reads TGTGCCAGCAGCCCATCGGACAGGGGGCATGTTTTCCCGTCTCCCCTCGCTCAGCCCCAGCATTTT.

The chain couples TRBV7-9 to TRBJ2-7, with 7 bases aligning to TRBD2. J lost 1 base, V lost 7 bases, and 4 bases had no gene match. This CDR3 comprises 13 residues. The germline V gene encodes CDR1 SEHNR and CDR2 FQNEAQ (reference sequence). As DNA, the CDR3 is TGTGCCAGCATCGGGGGGAGTTCCTACGAGCAGTACTTC. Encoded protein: CASIGGSSYEQYF.

The CDR3 DNA reads as TGCGCCAGCAGCTTGGAGGACAGCTCTGGAAACACCATATATTTT. Protein sequence: CASSLEDSSGNTIYF. V and J are TRBV5-1 and TRBJ1-3, with D possibly matching TRBD1 (6 bases). Trimming took off 0 bases at V and 0 bases at J, with 7 bases between the two ends. Germline CDR1 is SGHRS and CDR2 is YFSETQ. This CDR3 region has 15 residues.

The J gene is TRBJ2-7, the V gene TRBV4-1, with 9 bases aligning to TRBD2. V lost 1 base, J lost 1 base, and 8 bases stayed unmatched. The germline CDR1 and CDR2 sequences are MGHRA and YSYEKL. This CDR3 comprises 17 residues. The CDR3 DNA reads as TGCGCCAGCAGCCAAGGGCCGACTAGCGGACCGTCCTACGAGCAGTACTTC. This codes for CASSQGPTSGPSYEQYF.

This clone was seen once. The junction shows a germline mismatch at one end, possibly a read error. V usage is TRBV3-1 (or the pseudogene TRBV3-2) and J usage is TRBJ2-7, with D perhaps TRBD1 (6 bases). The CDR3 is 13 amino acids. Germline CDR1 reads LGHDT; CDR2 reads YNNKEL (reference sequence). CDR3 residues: CASSQGSRTVHVF. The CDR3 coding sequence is TGTGCCAGCAGCCAAGGAAGCCGGACAGTGCACGTCTTC.

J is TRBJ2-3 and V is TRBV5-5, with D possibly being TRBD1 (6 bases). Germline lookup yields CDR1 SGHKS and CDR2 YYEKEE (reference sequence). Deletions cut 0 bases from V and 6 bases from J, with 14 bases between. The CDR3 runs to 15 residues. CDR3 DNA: TGTGCCAGCAGCTTGGCCGTGCCAGGGGAGGATACGCAGTATTTT. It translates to CASSLAVPGEDTQYF.

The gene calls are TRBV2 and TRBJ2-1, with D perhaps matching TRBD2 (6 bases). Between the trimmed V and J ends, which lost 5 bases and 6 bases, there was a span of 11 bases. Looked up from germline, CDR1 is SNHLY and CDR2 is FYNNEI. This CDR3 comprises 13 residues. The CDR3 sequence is CASSRLGSNEQFF. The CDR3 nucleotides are TGTGCCAGCAGTCGACTAGGTTCCAATGAGCAGTTCTTC.

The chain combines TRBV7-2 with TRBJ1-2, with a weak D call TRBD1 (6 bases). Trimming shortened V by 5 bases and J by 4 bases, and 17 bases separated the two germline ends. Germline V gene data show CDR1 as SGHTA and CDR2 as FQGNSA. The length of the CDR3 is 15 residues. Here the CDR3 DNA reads TGTGCCAGCAGCCACGCGGGGGGCAGTTCCTATGGCTACACCTTC. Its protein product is CASSHAGGSSYGYTF.

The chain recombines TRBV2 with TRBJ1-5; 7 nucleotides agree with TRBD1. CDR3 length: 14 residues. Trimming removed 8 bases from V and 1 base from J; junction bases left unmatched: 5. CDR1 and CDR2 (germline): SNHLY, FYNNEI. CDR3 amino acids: CASLETGSNQPQHF. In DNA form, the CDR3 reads TGTGCCAGCTTGGAGACAGGGAGCAATCAGCCCCAGCATTTT.

CDR3 bases: TGTGCCAGCAGTTACAGCCAGGTCTACGAGCAGTACTTC. Encoded protein: CASSYSQVYEQYF. The J gene is TRBJ2-7, the V gene TRBV6-2 or TRBV6-3; D not resolved. The CDR3 extends over 13 amino acids. V lost 2 bases and J lost 3, with 8 bases in between. In germline, CDR1 is MNHEY, CDR2 SVGEGT.

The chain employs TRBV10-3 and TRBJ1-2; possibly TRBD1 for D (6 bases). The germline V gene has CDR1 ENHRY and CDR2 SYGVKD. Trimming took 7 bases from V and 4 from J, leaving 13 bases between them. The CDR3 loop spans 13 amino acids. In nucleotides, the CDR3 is TGTGCCATCAATCCGACAGGACTCTATGGCTACACCTTC. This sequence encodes CAINPTGLYGYTF.

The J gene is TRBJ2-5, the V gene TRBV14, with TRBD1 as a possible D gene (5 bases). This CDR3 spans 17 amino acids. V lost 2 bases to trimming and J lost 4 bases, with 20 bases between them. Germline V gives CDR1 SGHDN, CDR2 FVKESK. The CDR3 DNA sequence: TGTGCCAGCAGCCAACTAGAGGCGACCGACAGCATAGAGACCCAGTACTTC. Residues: CASSQLEATDSIETQYF.

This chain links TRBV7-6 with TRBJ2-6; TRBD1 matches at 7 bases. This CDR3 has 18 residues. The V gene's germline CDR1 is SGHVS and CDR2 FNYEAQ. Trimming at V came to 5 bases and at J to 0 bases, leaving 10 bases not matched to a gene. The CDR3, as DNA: TGTGCCAGCAGCGGCTGGGACAGATACCGCTCTGGGGCCAACGTCCTGACTTTC. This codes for CASSGWDRYRSGANVLTF.